The 22 T cell receptor beta chains below were found in one sample sequenced in a study of PD-1 blockade in classical Hodgkin lymphoma (dated by TCRdb to the early 2020s). The sample's time point, from its label and the paper: cycle 2 day 1 (C2D1) of nivolumab. Relapse after autologous stem cell transplantation had occurred in all trial patients, and cohorts A, B and C were distinguished by prior brentuximab vedotin exposure. The library came from the immunoSEQ multiplex PCR assay. TCRdb carries this immuneACCESS record with in-frame sequences only. Its versions omit some clonotypes, under half of them owing to an unresolved V gene in the studies checked, with the rest unexplained. The sample profile shows tens of thousands of clones; 88% of them were found once. Together, the top ten hold less than 6.5% of the sample. Sample: peripheral blood mononuclear cells (PBMCs), taken before the second cycle of nivolumab. These receptors all stem from a human donor with classical Hodgkin lymphoma.

The chain has TRBV5-1 and TRBJ2-5, with TRBD2 matching 9 bases. Germline CDR1 is SGHRS and CDR2 is YFSETQ. The CDR3 extends over 15 amino acids. V lost 0 bases, J lost 5 bases, and 5 bases stayed unmatched. The CDR3 here is CASSLVRGGSETQYF. CDR3 nucleotides: TGCGCCAGCAGCTTGGTGCGGGGGGGATCGGAGACCCAGTACTTC.

This sequence joins TRBV7-9 and TRBJ2-7; 7 bases map to TRBD1. CDR1 is SEHNR and CDR2 is FQNEAQ in the germline V gene (reference sequence). Trimming removed 6 bases from V and 5 bases from J; junction bases left unmatched: 13. The CDR3 consists of 15 residues. The CDR3, as DNA: TGTGCCAGCAGTAGTACCCACAGGGGTGGAAACGAGCAGTACTTC. It yields the protein CASSSTHRGGNEQYF.

This clone showed up just a few times. CDR3 nucleotide sequence: TGCGCCAGCAGACCTACCGGGGGGCGGGACAATGAGCAGTTCTTC. Translation: CASRPTGGRDNEQFF. The V call is TRBV5-1, the J call TRBJ2-1; D perhaps matches TRBD2 (7 bases). This CDR3 is 15 amino acids long. Germline CDR1 is SGHRS and CDR2 is YFSETQ. The V and J ends lost 5 bases and 5 bases respectively, with 17 bases between them. Full variable domain (outside the CDR3, taken from reference TRBV5-1 and TRBJ2-1): KAGVTQTPRYLIKTRGQQVTLSCSPISGHRSVSWYQQTPGQGLQFLFEYFSETQRNKGNFPGRFSGRQFSNSRSEMNVSTLELGDSALYLCASRPTGGRDNEQFFGPGTRLTVL.

This sequence joins TRBV6-6 and TRBJ2-2; D is unresolved. Trimming cost V 4 bases and J 6 bases, with 3 bases left between them. The CDR3 has 11 residues. From germline, CDR1 is MNHNY and CDR2 SVGAGI (reference sequence). CDR3 loop: CASSLAGELFF. CDR3 sequence (DNA): TGTGCCAGCAGTTTAGCCGGGGAGCTGTTTTTT.

The chain recombines TRBV6-6 with TRBJ1-5, with D hard to call. V lost 2 bases and J 3 bases, leaving 11 bases between the germline ends. The CDR3 sequence is 15 residues long. Germline assignment: CDR1 MNHNY and CDR2 SVGAGI (reference sequence). The CDR3 spells CASSYLPKSNQPQHF. For the CDR3, the DNA is TGTGCCAGCAGTTACCTGCCCAAGTCCAATCAGCCCCAGCATTTT.

This chain uses TRBV7-9 with TRBJ2-7; 7 bases fit TRBD1. Trimming cost V 3 bases and J 6 bases; bases outside gene matches: 11. Germline V CDR1 and CDR2: SEHNR, FQNEAQ (reference sequence). The CDR3 runs to 15 residues. The chain's CDR3 is CASSFWTGQLSEQYF. The DNA of the CDR3 is TGTGCCAGCAGCTTTTGGACAGGACAACTCTCCGAGCAGTACTTC. The full variable domain, rest sourced from reference TRBV7-9 and TRBJ2-7, is DTGVSQNPRHKITKRGQNVTFRCDPISEHNRLYWYRQTLGQGPEFLTYFQNEAQLEKSRLLSDRFSAERPKGSFSTLEIQRTEQGDSAMYLCASSFWTGQLSEQYFGPGTRLTVT.

The chain has TRBV27 and TRBJ2-3; D unclear. This CDR3 has 16 residues. V gave up 2 bases and J gave up 0 bases, with 12 bases separating them. The germline CDR1 and CDR2 sequences are MNHEY and SMNVEV (reference sequence). The CDR3 reads CASSLNTVHSTDTQYF. In nucleotides, the CDR3 is TGTGCCAGCAGTTTAAATACTGTCCACAGCACAGATACGCAGTATTTT.

The chain carries TRBV2 and TRBJ2-5; 7 positions agree with TRBD1. V dropped 8 bases and J dropped 3; count of bases not matched to a gene: 18. CDR1 SNHLY and CDR2 FYNNEI come from the germline V gene. The CDR3 spans 17 residues. The CDR3 reads CASPAPPLRQGEETQYF. The DNA for the CDR3 is TGTGCCAGCCCAGCACCTCCGCTTAGACAGGGCGAAGAGACCCAGTACTTC.

V gene TRBV30 combines with J gene TRBJ1-3; a possible D gene is TRBD1 (6 bases). The V gene's germline CDR1 is GTSNPN and CDR2 SVGIG (reference sequence). The CDR3 spans 15 residues. V lost 2 bases, J lost 1 base, and 12 bases lay in between. CDR3 sequence (DNA): TGTGCCTGGAGTACTAGGGGGGTTTCTGGAAACACCATATATTTT. Encoded protein: CAWSTRGVSGNTIYF.

The chain employs TRBV27 and TRBJ2-2, with 7 bases matching TRBD1. Unmatched junction bases numbered 10, after V lost 6 bases and J lost 6 bases. Germline CDR1 and CDR2: MNHEY and SMNVEV (reference sequence). The CDR3 is 15 amino acids. The CDR3, as DNA: TGTGCCAGCAGCAAGACAGGGATCGATGCCGGGGAGCTGTTTTTT. Its protein is CASSKTGIDAGELFF.

The chain recombines TRBV5-1 with TRBJ1-2; weak D call: TRBD1 (5 bases). There are 14 residues in the CDR3. Germline V CDR1 and CDR2: SGHRS, YFSETQ. Trimming stripped 6 bases from V and 2 bases from J, with 14 bases between. CDR3 amino acids: CASTQEQANYGYTF. In DNA form, the CDR3 reads TGCGCCAGCACCCAGGAACAGGCGAACTATGGCTACACCTTC.

The chain links TRBV28 to TRBJ2-5; 15 bases line up with TRBD2. This CDR3 contains 21 residues. Trimming cost V 1 base and J 4 bases; bases outside gene matches: 16. From germline, CDR1 is MDHEN and CDR2 SYDVKM. CDR3 protein: CASSLYSGTSGGSMSVETQYF. For the CDR3, the DNA is TGTGCCAGCAGTTTATACTCGGGGACTAGCGGGGGGTCGATGAGTGTAGAGACCCAGTACTTC. The complete variable domain, with remaining parts taken from reference TRBV28 and TRBJ2-5, reads DVKVTQSSRYLVKRTGEKVFLECVQDMDHENMFWYRQDPGLGLRLIYFSYDVKMKEKGDIPEGYSVSREKKERFSLILESASTNQTSMYLCASSLYSGTSGGSMSVETQYFGPGTRLLVL.

This clone was detected only a few times. The chain couples TRBV6-6 to TRBJ2-7, with D possibly TRBD1 on 6 matching bases. Trimming took 6 bases from V and 2 from J, leaving 11 bases between them. The CDR3 consists of 13 residues. Germline V gene sequence: CDR1 MNHNY, CDR2 SVGAGI (reference sequence). In nucleotides, the CDR3 is TGTGCCAGCAGGCGCACAGGGCCCTACGAGCAGTACTTC. Translating gives CASRRTGPYEQYF.

The J gene is TRBJ1-4, the V gene TRBV14, with D tentatively TRBD1 (5 bases). V lost 1 base to trimming and J lost 4 bases, with 10 bases between them. This CDR3 region has 15 residues. Germline assignment: CDR1 SGHDN and CDR2 FVKESK. CDR3 sequence: CASSQVRGINEKLFF. CDR3 sequence (DNA): TGTGCCAGCAGCCAAGTGCGGGGCATTAATGAAAAACTGTTTTTT.

The chain has TRBV5-1 and TRBJ2-2, with 7 bases matching TRBD1. Germline CDR1 is SGHRS and CDR2 is YFSETQ. This CDR3 is built from 14 residues. The junction had 4 bases not matched to a gene; V was cut back by 4 bases and J by 4 bases. CDR3 protein: CASSARTGTGELFF. The CDR3, as DNA: TGCGCCAGCAGCGCGAGGACAGGCACCGGGGAGCTGTTTTTT.

The chain has TRBV27 and TRBJ1-2; D is unresolved. This CDR3 comprises 16 residues. Germline V gene lookup returns CDR1 MNHEY and CDR2 SMNVEV (reference sequence). Trimming shortened V by 0 bases and J by 4 bases, and 15 bases separated the two germline ends. The CDR3 DNA reads as TGTGCCAGCAGTTTATCGTGGTTGGAGCGGGGCTATGGCTACACCTTC. It specifies CASSLSWLERGYGYTF.

This clone was counted between two and nine times. The J gene is TRBJ1-5, the V gene TRBV6-6, with 7 bases aligning to TRBD1. The CDR3 totals 15 residues. V lost 6 bases and J lost 6; bases outside the gene matches: 11. Looked up from germline, CDR1 is MNHNY and CDR2 is SVGAGI (reference sequence). CDR3 in DNA: TGTGCCAGCAGCGACTCAGGGGGAGCGCGTCAGCCCCAGCATTTT. It encodes CASSDSGGARQPQHF.

The chain combines TRBV7-6 with TRBJ2-1; 7 bases match TRBD1. The CDR3 spans 13 residues. The V segment lost 5 bases and the J segment 6 bases; nucleotides outside the gene matches: 4. The germline gives CDR1 SGHVS, CDR2 FNYEAQ. Written as DNA, the CDR3 is TGTGCCAGCAGCGCTGACAGGGTCAATGAGCAGTTCTTC. Translating it yields CASSADRVNEQFF.

V usage is TRBV29-1 and J usage is TRBJ1-2, with D uncertain. V was cut by 5 bases and J by 1 base, with 11 bases left in between. Germline V gene lookup returns CDR1 SQVTM and CDR2 ANQGSEA. There are 13 residues in the CDR3. The CDR3 is CSVPGGNNYGYTF. The CDR3 DNA sequence: TGCAGCGTTCCGGGAGGAAATAACTATGGCTACACCTTC. Variable domain in full (rest from reference TRBV29-1 and TRBJ1-2): SAVISQKPSRDICQRGTSLTIQCQVDSQVTMMFWYRQQPGQSLTLIATANQGSEATYESGFVIDKFPISRPNLTFSTLTVSNMSPEDSSIYLCSVPGGNNYGYTFGSGTRLTVV.

The chain is built from TRBV5-1 and TRBJ2-1; D remains unclear. Germline assignment: CDR1 SGHRS and CDR2 YFSETQ. Deletions cut 4 bases from V and 5 bases from J, with 16 bases between. The CDR3 spans 15 residues. The CDR3 sequence is CASSITLRANNEQFF. In DNA, the CDR3 is TGCGCCAGCAGCATAACGCTTAGGGCCAACAATGAGCAGTTCTTC.

The gene calls are TRBV6-1 and TRBJ2-3; D might be TRBD1 (8 bases). CDR1 MNHNS and CDR2 SASEGT come from the germline V gene. Trimming pared 3 bases from V and 3 bases from J, leaving 22 bases between. The CDR3 extends over 18 amino acids. CDR3 in DNA: TGTGCCAGCAGTGAGCCGGACAGGGACTGGGGGGGGACAGATACGCAGTATTTT. It encodes CASSEPDRDWGGTDTQYF.

The gene calls are TRBV6-5 and TRBJ1-2; 9 bases are shared with TRBD1. Germline V gives CDR1 MNHEY, CDR2 SVGAGI. V shed 5 bases, J shed 2 bases, and the junction held 6 bases outside the gene matches. This CDR3 contains 15 residues. The CDR3 protein is CASSLAGTGNYGYTF. Here the CDR3 DNA reads TGTGCCAGCAGTCTTGCCGGGACAGGGAACTATGGCTACACCTTC.